Listed below are T cell receptor beta chains from one sample, sequenced in a study of cytomegalovirus exposure and HLA in healthy donors. The assay was immunoSEQ multiplex PCR, and TCRdb's table has in-frame clones only and misses some. This sample carries 100,000 to 150,000 clones, around 86% of them seen once, and the ten largest clones take 0.55% to 0.75%. Sequencing used PBMCs. The receptor source for this set is a man younger than 35 in good health and CMV-seronegative. The CDR3 runs from the conserved cysteine through the conserved F or W. Each record gives: V gene, CDR3 protein.

TRBV29-1,CSSRQGPRGGYTF
TRBV5-6,CASSSTENYGYTF
TRBV15,CATSRPGTARSSGNTIYF
TRBV7-2,CASSFSSRGSNQPQHF
TRBV27,CASSLGGRNEQYF
TRBV9,CASRAGGISGNTIYF
TRBV7-8,CASSLGPKAYEQYF
TRBV10-3,CATLRGVTQYF
TRBV6-5,CASRPVGTGNTIYF
TRBV7-9,CASSLVQAALFF
TRBV7-2,CASSLSSTWGAGGGYTF
TRBV28,CASIARYEQYF
TRBV7-8,CASSPRQGRKETQYF
TRBV28,CASDVHGANYGYTF
TRBV10-2,CASQRTSGGAATYEQFF
TRBV7-9,CASSLRGSLNTEAFF
TRBV5-1,CASSSGGQGVSGGEKLFF
TRBV4-3,CASSQLQGTPYEQYF
TRBV2,CASSEDRGSNQPQHF
TRBV9,CASSVGTVNYGYTF